This TCR beta chain was observed in a study of CD4+ T cells in melanoma. Study-level results: CD8+ T cell, macrophage and B cell function reportedly correlated with neoantigen-specific CD4+ T cells. Reportedly, melanoma neoantigen-specific CD4+ T cells showed varied differentiation states.

To note about this clone: Its antigen is currently unknown.

From germline, CDR1 is GTSNPN and CDR2 SVGIG (reference sequence). After removal of 3 bases from V and 2 bases from J, the junction contained 7 bases not matched to a gene. The CDR3 extends over 16 amino acids. Sequencing was performed with immunoSEQ multiplex PCR; in TCRdb, only in-frame clones are kept and a portion is missing. The top ten hold 22% of the sample, which has roughly 5,100 clones, around three fifths seen once. The sequence was obtained from a human donor with melanoma. The chain links TRBV30 to TRBJ1-5; 10 positions match TRBD1. Specimen: cells from a culture (not recorded whether cultured in vitro). CDR3 bases: TGTGCCTGGAGCCGGGACAGGGGAGGGGGCAATCAGCCCCAGCATTTT. Protein product: CAWSRDRGGGNQPQHF.